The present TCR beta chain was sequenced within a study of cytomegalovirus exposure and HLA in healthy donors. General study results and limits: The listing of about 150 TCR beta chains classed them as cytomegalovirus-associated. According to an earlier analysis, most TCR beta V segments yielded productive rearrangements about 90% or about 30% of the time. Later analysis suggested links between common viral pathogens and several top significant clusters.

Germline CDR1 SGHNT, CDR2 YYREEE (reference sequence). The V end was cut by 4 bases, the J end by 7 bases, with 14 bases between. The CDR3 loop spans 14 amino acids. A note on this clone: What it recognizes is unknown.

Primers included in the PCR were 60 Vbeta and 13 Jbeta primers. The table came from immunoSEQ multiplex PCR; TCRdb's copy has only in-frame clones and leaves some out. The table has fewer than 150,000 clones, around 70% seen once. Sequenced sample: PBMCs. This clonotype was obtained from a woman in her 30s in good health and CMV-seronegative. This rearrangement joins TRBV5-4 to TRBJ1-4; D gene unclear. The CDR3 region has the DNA TGTGCCAGCAGCGGCGGACTCCAAGGTGAAAAACTGTTTTTT. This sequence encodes CASSGGLQGEKLFF.